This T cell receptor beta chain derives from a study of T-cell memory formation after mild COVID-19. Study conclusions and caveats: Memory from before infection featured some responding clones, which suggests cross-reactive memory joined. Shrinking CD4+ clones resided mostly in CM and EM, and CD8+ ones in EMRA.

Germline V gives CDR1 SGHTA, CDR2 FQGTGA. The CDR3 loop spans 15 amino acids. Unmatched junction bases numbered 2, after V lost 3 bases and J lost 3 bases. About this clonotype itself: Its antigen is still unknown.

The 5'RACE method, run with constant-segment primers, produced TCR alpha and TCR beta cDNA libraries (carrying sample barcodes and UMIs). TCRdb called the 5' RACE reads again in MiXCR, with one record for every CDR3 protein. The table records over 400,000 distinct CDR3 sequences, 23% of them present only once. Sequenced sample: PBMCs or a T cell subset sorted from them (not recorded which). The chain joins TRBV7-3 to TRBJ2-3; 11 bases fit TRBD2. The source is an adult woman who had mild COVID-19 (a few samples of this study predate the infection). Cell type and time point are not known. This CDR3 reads CASSFSGGATDTQYF. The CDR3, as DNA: TGTGCCAGCAGCTTTAGCGGGGGGGCAACAGATACGCAGTATTTT.